The clone carrying this T cell receptor beta chain was detected a few times. V was clipped by 5 bases and J by 0 bases, with 14 bases between them. Germline CDR1 is MNHNS and CDR2 is SASEGT. The CDR3 loop spans 15 amino acids. This sample is part of a study of response to subunit inactivated influenza vaccine. Via MiXCR, TCRdb re-called the RT-PCR reads, giving one row per CDR3 protein. The repertoire holds roughly 500,000 distinct CDR3 sequences, with more than 15% as singletons. The chain has TRBV6-1 and TRBJ2-7; TRBD1 or TRBD2 may be the D gene (6 bases each). This clonotype originated in a man in his fifties or sixties who received an inactivated influenza vaccine. The sequenced sample was CD4+ T cells sorted from PBMCs, obtained around 2 years after vaccination. DNA for the CDR3: TGTGCCAGCAGTCGCCTCCGGGGGCCCTCCTACGAGCAGTACTTC. It translates to CASSRLRGPSYEQYF.